This entry lists 2 T cell receptor beta chains sequenced from one sample in a study of T cells in Graves' hyperthyroidism and ophthalmopathy. Researchers amplified the TCR beta CDR3 regions from RNA transcripts. In the first-round RT-PCR of the TCR CDR3, the HTBI primer set was used. TCRdb itself ran the multiplex PCR reads through MiXCR, one entry per CDR3 protein. This sample carries roughly 300,000 distinct CDR3 sequences, 15% to 20% of them seen once, and the ten largest clones take 45% to 55%. Sample: blood. The receptors originated from a woman in her forties or fifties with Graves' hyperthyroidism.

The chain employs TRBV20-1 and TRBJ2-1; the match to TRBD2 covers 13 bases. V was clipped by 1 base and J by 11 bases; unmatched bases: 17. CDR3 length: 18 residues. CDR1 is DFQATT and CDR2 is SNEGSKA in the germline V gene (reference sequence). The CDR3 loop reads CSARAPGLAGVLEDKQFF. CDR3 DNA: TGCAGTGCTAGAGCCCCTGGACTAGCGGGAGTGCTAGAGGATAAGCAGTTCTTC.

This chain joins TRBV19 and TRBJ2-7; 8 bases match TRBD1. With V trimmed by 3 bases and J by 6 bases, 10 bases remained unmatched. The germline V gene has CDR1 LNHDA and CDR2 SQIVND (reference sequence). The CDR3 spans 15 residues. CDR3 in DNA: TGTGCCAGTAGTATCTCAGGGGGCCAATTAACCGAGCAGTACTTC. This sequence encodes CASSISGGQLTEQYF. The full variable domain, completed using reference TRBV19 and TRBJ2-7, is DGGITQSPKYLFRKEGQNVTLSCEQNLNHDAMYWYRQDPGQGLRLIYYSQIVNDFQKGDIAEGYSVSREKKESFPLTVTSAQKNPTAFYLCASSISGGQLTEQYFGPGTRLTVT.